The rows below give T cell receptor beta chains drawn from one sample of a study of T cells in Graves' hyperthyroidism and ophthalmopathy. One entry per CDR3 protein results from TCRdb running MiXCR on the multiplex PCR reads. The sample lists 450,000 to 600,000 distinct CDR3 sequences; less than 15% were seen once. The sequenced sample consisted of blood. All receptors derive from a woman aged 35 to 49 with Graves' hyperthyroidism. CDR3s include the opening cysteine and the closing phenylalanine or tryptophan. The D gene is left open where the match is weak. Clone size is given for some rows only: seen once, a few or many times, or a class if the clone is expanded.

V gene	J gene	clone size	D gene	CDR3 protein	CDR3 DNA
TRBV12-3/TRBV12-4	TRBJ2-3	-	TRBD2	CASSPQGLAGGDTQYF	TGTGCCAGCAGCCCCCAAGGACTAGCGGGAGGAGATACGCAGTATTTT
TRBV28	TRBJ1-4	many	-	CASKGVGGGEKLFF	TGTGCCAGCAAGGGCGTCGGGGGAGGGGAAAAACTGTTTTTT
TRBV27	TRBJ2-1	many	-	CASSLLGGNEQFF	TGTGCCAGCAGTTTACTAGGGGGCAATGAGCAGTTCTTC
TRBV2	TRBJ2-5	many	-	CASSRDAARETQYF	TGTGCCAGCAGCCGGGACGCAGCACGAGAGACCCAGTACTTC
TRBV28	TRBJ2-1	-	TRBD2	CASSFGGGGRNNEQFF	TGTGCCAGCAGTTTTGGTGGGGGAGGGCGTAACAATGAGCAGTTCTTC
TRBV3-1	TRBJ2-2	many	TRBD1	CASSQATGGKGGELFF	TGTGCCAGCAGCCAGGCGACAGGGGGCAAGGGCGGGGAGCTGTTTTTT
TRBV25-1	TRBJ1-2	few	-	CASSEFGGVSYGYTF	TGTGCCAGCAGTGAATTTGGGGGCGTAAGCTATGGCTACACCTTC
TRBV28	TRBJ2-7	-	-	CASSFTGISSYEQYF	TGTGCCAGCAGTTTTACGGGGATCAGCTCCTACGAGCAGTACTTC
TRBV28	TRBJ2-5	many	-	CASSLTGVQVTQYF	TGTGCCAGCAGTCTGACCGGGGTACAAGTGACCCAGTACTTC
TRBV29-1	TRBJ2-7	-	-	CSVSDTYEQYF	TGCAGCGTCTCTGACACCTACGAGCAGTACTTC
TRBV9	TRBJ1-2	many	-	CASSVDPGANYGYTF	TGTGCCAGCAGCGTAGACCCAGGGGCTAACTATGGCTACACCTTC
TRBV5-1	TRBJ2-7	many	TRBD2	CASSNGVAGVYEQYF	TGCGCCAGCAGCAACGGGGTAGCGGGGGTCTACGAGCAGTACTTC
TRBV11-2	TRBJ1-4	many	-	CASSFTARLGEKLFF	TGTGCCAGCAGCTTTACGGCCCGTTTGGGTGAAAAACTGTTTTTT